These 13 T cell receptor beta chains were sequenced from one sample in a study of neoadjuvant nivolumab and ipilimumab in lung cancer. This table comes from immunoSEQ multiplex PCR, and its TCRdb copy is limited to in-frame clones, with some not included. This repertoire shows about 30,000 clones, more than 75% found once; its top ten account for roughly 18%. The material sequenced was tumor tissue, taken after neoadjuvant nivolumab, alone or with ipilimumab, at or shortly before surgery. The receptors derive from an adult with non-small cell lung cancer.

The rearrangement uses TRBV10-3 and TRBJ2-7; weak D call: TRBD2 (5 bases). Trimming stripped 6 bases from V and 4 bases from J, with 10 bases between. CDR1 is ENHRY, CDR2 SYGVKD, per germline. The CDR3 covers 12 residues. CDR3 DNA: TGTGCCATCAGACGGACGGGGTACGAGCAGTACTTC. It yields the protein CAIRRTGYEQYF.

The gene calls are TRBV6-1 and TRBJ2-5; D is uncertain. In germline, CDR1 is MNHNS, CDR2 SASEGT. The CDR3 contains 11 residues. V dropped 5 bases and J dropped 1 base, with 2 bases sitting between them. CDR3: CASSPQETQYF. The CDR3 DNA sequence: TGTGCCAGCAGTCCCCAAGAGACCCAGTACTTC.

In DNA, the CDR3 is TGCGCCAGCAGCTTCCTCGCTTCGGACAGGGGGCTTGAAGCTTTCTTT. It yields the protein CASSFLASDRGLEAFF. The gene calls are TRBV5-1 and TRBJ1-1; 11 bases map to TRBD1. The CDR3 runs 16 residues. From germline, CDR1 is SGHRS and CDR2 YFSETQ. Trimming removed 2 bases from V and 7 bases from J; junction bases left unmatched: 10.

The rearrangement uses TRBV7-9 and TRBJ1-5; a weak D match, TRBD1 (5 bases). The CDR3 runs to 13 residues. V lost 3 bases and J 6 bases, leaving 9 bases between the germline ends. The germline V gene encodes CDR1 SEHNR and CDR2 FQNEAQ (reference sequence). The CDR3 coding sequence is TGTGCCAGCAGCTTGGGGGAAGTTCAGCCCCAGCATTTT. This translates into CASSLGEVQPQHF. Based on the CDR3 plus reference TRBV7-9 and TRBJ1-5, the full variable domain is DTGVSQNPRHKITKRGQNVTFRCDPISEHNRLYWYRQTLGQGPEFLTYFQNEAQLEKSRLLSDRFSAERPKGSFSTLEIQRTEQGDSAMYLCASSLGEVQPQHFGDGTRLSIL.

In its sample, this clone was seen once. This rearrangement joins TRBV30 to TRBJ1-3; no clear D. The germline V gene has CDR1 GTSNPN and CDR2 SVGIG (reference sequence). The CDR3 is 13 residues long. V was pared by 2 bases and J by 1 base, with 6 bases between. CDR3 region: CAWSLGSGNTIYF. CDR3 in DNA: TGTGCCTGGAGTCTAGGGTCTGGAAACACCATATATTTT.

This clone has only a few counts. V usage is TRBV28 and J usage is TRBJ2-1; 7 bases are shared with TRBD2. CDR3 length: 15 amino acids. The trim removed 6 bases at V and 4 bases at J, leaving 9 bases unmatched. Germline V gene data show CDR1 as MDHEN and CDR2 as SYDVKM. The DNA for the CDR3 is TGTGCCAGCAGCCCTCTGGGGGGGAGATACAATGAGCAGTTCTTC. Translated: CASSPLGGRYNEQFF.

CDR3 loop: CASSSWTGPYGYTF. CDR3 nucleotides: TGTGCCAGCAGCTCTTGGACAGGACCCTATGGCTACACCTTC. The chain joins TRBV5-6 to TRBJ1-2, with 7 bases that match TRBD1. This CDR3 region has 14 residues. After removal of 3 bases from V and 4 bases from J, the junction contained 6 bases not matched to a gene. Germline CDR1 reads SGHDT; CDR2 reads YYEEEE.

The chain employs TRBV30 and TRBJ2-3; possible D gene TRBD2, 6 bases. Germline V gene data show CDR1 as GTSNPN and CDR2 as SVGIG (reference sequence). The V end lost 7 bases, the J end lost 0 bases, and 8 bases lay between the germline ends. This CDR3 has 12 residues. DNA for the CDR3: TGTGCCTCCCGGGAGAGCACAGATACGCAGTATTTT. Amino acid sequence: CASRESTDTQYF.

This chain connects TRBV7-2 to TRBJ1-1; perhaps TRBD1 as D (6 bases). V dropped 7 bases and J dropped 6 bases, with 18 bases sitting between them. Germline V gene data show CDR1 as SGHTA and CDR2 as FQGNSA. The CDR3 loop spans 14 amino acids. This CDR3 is CASTKSRGSAEAFF. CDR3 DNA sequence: TGTGCCAGCACCAAGAGCAGGGGTTCCGCTGAAGCTTTCTTT.

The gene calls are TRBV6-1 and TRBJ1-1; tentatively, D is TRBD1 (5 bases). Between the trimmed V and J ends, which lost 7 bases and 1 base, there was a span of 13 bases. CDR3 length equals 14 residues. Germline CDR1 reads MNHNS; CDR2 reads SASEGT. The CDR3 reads CASTTPGENTEAFF. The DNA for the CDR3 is TGTGCCAGCACCACACCGGGGGAGAACACTGAAGCTTTCTTT.

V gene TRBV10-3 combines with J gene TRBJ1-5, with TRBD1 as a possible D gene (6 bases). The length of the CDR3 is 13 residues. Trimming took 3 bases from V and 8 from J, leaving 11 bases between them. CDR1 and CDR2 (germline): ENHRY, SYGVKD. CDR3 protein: CAISDTGLEPQHF. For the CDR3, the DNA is TGTGCCATCAGTGACACAGGGTTAGAGCCCCAGCATTTT.

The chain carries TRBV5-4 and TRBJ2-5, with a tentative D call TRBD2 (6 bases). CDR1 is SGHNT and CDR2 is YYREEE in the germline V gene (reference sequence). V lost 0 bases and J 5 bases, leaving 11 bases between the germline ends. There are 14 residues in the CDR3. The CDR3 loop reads CASSLALAPETQYF. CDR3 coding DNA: TGTGCCAGCAGCTTGGCACTAGCTCCCGAGACCCAGTACTTC.

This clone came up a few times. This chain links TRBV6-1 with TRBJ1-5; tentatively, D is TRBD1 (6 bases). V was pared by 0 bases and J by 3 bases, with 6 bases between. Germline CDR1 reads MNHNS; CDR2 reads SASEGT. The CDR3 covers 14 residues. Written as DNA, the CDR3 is TGTGCCAGCAGTGAAGCGGGACACAATCAGCCCCAGCATTTT. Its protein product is CASSEAGHNQPQHF.